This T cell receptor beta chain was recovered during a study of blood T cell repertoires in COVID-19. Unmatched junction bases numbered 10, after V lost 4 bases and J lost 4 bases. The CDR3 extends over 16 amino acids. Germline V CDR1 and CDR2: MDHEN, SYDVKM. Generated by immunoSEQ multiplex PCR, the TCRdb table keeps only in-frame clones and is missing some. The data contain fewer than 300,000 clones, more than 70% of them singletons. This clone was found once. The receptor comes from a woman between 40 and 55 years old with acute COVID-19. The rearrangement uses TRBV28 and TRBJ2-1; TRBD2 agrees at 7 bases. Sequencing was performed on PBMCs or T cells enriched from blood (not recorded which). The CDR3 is CASSSSGARFYNEQFF. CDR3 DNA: TGTGCCAGCAGTTCCAGCGGGGCCCGGTTTTACAATGAGCAGTTCTTC.